This T cell receptor beta chain was identified during a study of technical replicates of blood from a few donors. Data came from immunoSEQ multiplex PCR; TCRdb stores just in-frame clones and leaves some out. The sample yields about 88,000 clones, about 94% seen once. This clone came up once. Trimming took off 5 bases at V and 2 bases at J, with 18 bases between the two ends. Germline CDR1 MNHEY, CDR2 SMNVEV (reference sequence). CDR3 length equals 16 residues. The sequence was obtained from a human donor in good health. The chain has TRBV27 and TRBJ1-1; D not resolved. Sequenced input: T cells isolated from PBMCs. This chain's CDR3 is CASSPTHYKRNTEAFF. As DNA, the CDR3 is TGTGCCAGCAGTCCCACCCACTATAAACGAAACACTGAAGCTTTCTTT.